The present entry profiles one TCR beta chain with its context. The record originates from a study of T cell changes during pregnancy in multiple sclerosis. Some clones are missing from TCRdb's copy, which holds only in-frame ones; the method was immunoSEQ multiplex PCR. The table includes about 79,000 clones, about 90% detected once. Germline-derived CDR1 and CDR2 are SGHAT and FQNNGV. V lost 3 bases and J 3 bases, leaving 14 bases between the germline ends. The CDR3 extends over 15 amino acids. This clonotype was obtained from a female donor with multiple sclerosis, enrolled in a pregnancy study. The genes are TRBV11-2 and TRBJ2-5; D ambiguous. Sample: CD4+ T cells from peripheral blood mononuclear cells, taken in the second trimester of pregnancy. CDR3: CASSFVAAYKETQYF. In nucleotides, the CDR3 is TGTGCCAGCAGCTTTGTAGCAGCCTACAAAGAGACCCAGTACTTC.